This TCR beta chain was identified in a study of T cells in Graves' hyperthyroidism and ophthalmopathy. Broader study findings: Progression to ophthalmopathy was predicted a median of about six months early. Separating ophthalmopathy from stable hyperthyroidism was achieved by a 13 V-J model. Appearing also in blood were most of the thyroid clonotypes expanded above 0.001.

Together with thyroid ultrasound, orbital computed tomography, serum thyroxine and TRAb, clinical symptoms were used for diagnoses. In its sample, this clonotype was seen many times. Its target is not known. Germline V gene data show CDR1 as SGHVS and CDR2 as FQNEAQ. CDR3 length: 16 amino acids. V was pared by 5 bases and J by 4 bases, with 14 bases of the junction left unmatched. TCR beta CDR3 regions were amplified from RNA. An initial round of RT-PCR targeting the TCR CDR3 relied on the HTBI primer set. TCRdb recomputed calls from the multiplex PCR reads with MiXCR, one row per CDR3 protein. The sample yields 530,000 or so distinct CDR3 sequences, around 24% seen once.

This receptor was taken from a woman in her twenties or thirties with Graves' ophthalmopathy. The sequenced material came from blood. V and J are TRBV7-8 and TRBJ2-7, with 7 nucleotides matching TRBD2. The CDR3 is CASSLRRGVGLYEQYF. CDR3 DNA: TGTGCCAGCAGCCTGCGTCGGGGGGTAGGCCTTTACGAGCAGTACTTC.